The entry that follows covers one TCR beta chain sequence. As yet, its antigen is unknown. This record belongs to a study of shared clonotypes between healthy human individuals. The wider study: Two women and a few men aged 18 to 49 served as donors.

The CDR3 has 15 amino acids. CDR1 and CDR2 from the germline V gene are MNHNY and SVGAGI (reference sequence). V was clipped by 0 bases and J by 6 bases, with 11 bases between them. CD45RA+ naive and CD45RA-negative memory subsets were separated from CD4+ cells. Method: immunoSEQ multiplex PCR; TCRdb's copy keeps in-frame clones and lacks some. The table includes 2 million to 2.5 million clones, under 95% detected once. Study-wide results and caveats: Rarefaction revealed incomplete sorted-subset sequencing despite large depth.

The sample comprised naive CD4+ T cells from PBMCs. Subset here: CD45RA+ positively selected. The chain combines TRBV6-6 with TRBJ1-4; D unresolved. The receptor was isolated from a man between 18 and 29 years old in good health. Some clones in this sample may be carry-over from other donors' samples. CDR3 nucleotides: TGTGCCAGCAGTTACTCGGCCGGGGTTCATGAAAAACTGTTTTTT. This encodes CASSYSAGVHEKLFF.